This record looks at one T cell receptor beta chain sequence and its context. This CDR3 comprises 14 residues. CDR1 is DFQATT, CDR2 SNEGSKA, per germline (reference sequence). J gave up 4 bases and V 3 bases, and 9 bases lay outside the gene matches. This sample is part of a study of blood T cell repertoires in COVID-19. The protocol was immunoSEQ multiplex PCR, while the TCRdb copy is restricted to in-frame clones and leaves out a portion. The profile shows under 300,000 clones, 85% to 90% of them singletons. Ages ranged from about 18 to 89 years, with residence in 24 US areas. The V call is TRBV20-1, the J call TRBJ2-7; 7 bases are shared with TRBD2. This TCR was recovered from a woman aged 45-60 years who had recovered from COVID-19. Sequencing input: PBMCs or T cells enriched from blood (not recorded which). The DNA for the CDR3 is TGCAGTGCTAGTTTCCAGCGGGACCCTTACGAGCAGTACTTC. It is translated as CSASFQRDPYEQYF.